This TCR beta chain was profiled in a study of cytomegalovirus exposure and HLA in healthy donors. Study-level information: Later analysis reported that the 120 validation repertoires shared the platform of the 650 to 700 first-cohort repertoires. Study results and limitations: Cytomegalovirus association was listed for 164 TCR beta chains.

Clones were sequenced by immunoSEQ multiplex PCR, and TCRdb holds only the in-frame ones, with some missing. The sample records 200,000 or so clones, roughly 84% being singletons. The study drew the donors from its approximately 110-subject validation cohort, separate from the roughly 700-subject first cohort. With regard to this clone: Antigen specificity is unknown.

Germline V gene sequence: CDR1 SGHRS, CDR2 YFSETQ. There are 14 residues in the CDR3. Trimming shortened V by 4 bases and J by 4 bases, and 12 bases separated the two germline ends. This clonotype was sampled from a woman under 30 in good health and CMV-seropositive. Specimen: PBMCs. The chain has TRBV5-1 and TRBJ1-3, with a weak D call TRBD1 (6 bases). CDR3: CASSVQGSGNTIYF. The CDR3 nucleotides read TGCGCCAGCAGCGTCCAGGGGTCAGGAAACACCATATATTTT.